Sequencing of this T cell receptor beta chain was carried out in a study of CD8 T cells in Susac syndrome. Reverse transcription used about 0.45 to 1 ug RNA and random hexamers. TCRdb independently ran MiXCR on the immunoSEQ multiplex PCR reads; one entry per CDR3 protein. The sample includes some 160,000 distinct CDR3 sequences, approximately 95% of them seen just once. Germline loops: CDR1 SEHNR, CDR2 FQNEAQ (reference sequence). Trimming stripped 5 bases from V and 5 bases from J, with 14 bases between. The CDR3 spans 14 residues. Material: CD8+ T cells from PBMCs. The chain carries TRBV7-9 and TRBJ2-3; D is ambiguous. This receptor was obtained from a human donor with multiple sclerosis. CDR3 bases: TGTGCCAGCAGCCCGCCCCTCACGGTAGATACGCAGTATTTT. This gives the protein CASSPPLTVDTQYF. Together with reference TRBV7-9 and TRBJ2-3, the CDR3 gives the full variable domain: DTGVSQNPRHKITKRGQNVTFRCDPISEHNRLYWYRQTLGQGPEFLTYFQNEAQLEKSRLLSDRFSAERPKGSFSTLEIQRTEQGDSAMYLCASSPPLTVDTQYFGPGTRLTVL.